These T cell receptor beta chains were read from a single sample in a study of blood T cell repertoires in COVID-19. Assay: immunoSEQ multiplex PCR; the TCRdb copy retains only in-frame clones and omits some. The sample lists 150,000 to 200,000 clones; around 87% were seen once. The material sequenced was peripheral blood. Receptors were obtained from a woman between 65 and 79 years old with COVID-19, enrolled during active disease. CDR3s include the opening cysteine and the closing phenylalanine or tryptophan. A D gene is named only where the DNA matches it firmly. Clone sizes are given selectively: once, few, many, or a class where the clone is expanded.

j_call: TRBJ1-2; clone_size: few; v_call: TRBV2; d_call: .; cdr3_aa: CASSDGGVYGYTF; cdr3_nt: TGTGCCAGCAGTGACGGAGGCGTCTATGGCTACACCTTC
j_call: TRBJ1-2; clone_size: .; v_call: TRBV6-5; d_call: .; cdr3_aa: CASSYSAGAACF; cdr3_nt: TGTGCCAGCAGTTACTCGGCTGGAGCCGCCTGCTTC
j_call: TRBJ1-2; clone_size: once; v_call: TRBV25-1; d_call: .; cdr3_aa: CASSEYGHNTGYTF; cdr3_nt: TGTGCCAGCAGTGAATATGGGCACAACACTGGCTACACCTTC
j_call: TRBJ2-7; clone_size: .; v_call: TRBV27; d_call: .; cdr3_aa: CASSPAYEQYF; cdr3_nt: TGTGCCAGCAGTCCCGCCTACGAGCAGTACTTC
j_call: TRBJ1-6; clone_size: .; v_call: TRBV27; d_call: .; cdr3_aa: CASSLQVNSPLHF; cdr3_nt: TGTGCCAGCAGTTTACAGGTTAATTCACCCCTCCACTTT
j_call: TRBJ2-7; clone_size: .; v_call: TRBV10-3; d_call: TRBD1; cdr3_aa: CAITRDSSYEQYF; cdr3_nt: TGTGCCATCACGAGGGACAGCTCCTACGAGCAGTACTTC
j_call: TRBJ1-2; clone_size: .; v_call: TRBV11-3; d_call: .; cdr3_aa: CASSLADNNGYTF; cdr3_nt: TGTGCCAGCAGCTTAGCCGACAATAATGGCTACACCTTC
j_call: TRBJ2-5; clone_size: .; v_call: TRBV5-6; d_call: TRBD1; cdr3_aa: CASSFKGQKETQYF; cdr3_nt: TGTGCCAGCAGCTTCAAGGGACAGAAAGAGACCCAGTACTTC
j_call: TRBJ2-7; clone_size: .; v_call: TRBV28; d_call: TRBD1; cdr3_aa: CASSFLDRGSYEQYF; cdr3_nt: TGTGCCAGCAGTTTTTTAGACAGGGGCTCCTACGAGCAGTACTTC
j_call: TRBJ1-1; clone_size: .; v_call: TRBV3-1/TRBV3-2; d_call: .; cdr3_aa: CASSQDPGRVEAFF; cdr3_nt: TGTGCCAGCAGCCAAGATCCCGGCAGGGTGGAAGCTTTCTTT
j_call: TRBJ1-1; clone_size: few; v_call: TRBV18; d_call: TRBD1; cdr3_aa: CASSPRTGGTEAFF; cdr3_nt: TGTGCCAGCTCACCACGGACAGGGGGCACTGAAGCTTTCTTT
j_call: TRBJ1-1; clone_size: .; v_call: TRBV6-5; d_call: .; cdr3_aa: CASSPRLMNTEAFF; cdr3_nt: TGTGCCAGCAGCCCCAGGCTAATGAACACTGAAGCTTTCTTT
j_call: TRBJ2-7; clone_size: once; v_call: TRBV5-1; d_call: .; cdr3_aa: CASSLASEQYF; cdr3_nt: TGCGCCAGCAGCTTGGCCAGCGAGCAGTACTTC
j_call: TRBJ2-7; clone_size: .; v_call: TRBV4-3; d_call: .; cdr3_aa: CASSQDSFLGGEQYF; cdr3_nt: TGCGCCAGCAGCCAAGATTCATTCCTAGGGGGCGAGCAGTACTTC
j_call: TRBJ2-7; clone_size: .; v_call: TRBV7-6; d_call: TRBD1; cdr3_aa: CASSLAGQGAGEQYF; cdr3_nt: TGTGCCAGCAGCTTAGCGGGACAGGGGGCAGGGGAGCAGTACTTC
j_call: TRBJ2-7; clone_size: .; v_call: TRBV18; d_call: .; cdr3_aa: CASSPYRDYEQYF; cdr3_nt: TGTGCCAGCTCACCATACAGGGATTACGAGCAGTACTTC
j_call: TRBJ2-7; clone_size: .; v_call: TRBV30; d_call: .; cdr3_aa: CAWKAGASYEQYF; cdr3_nt: TGTGCCTGGAAGGCAGGGGCATCCTACGAGCAGTACTTC
j_call: TRBJ1-2; clone_size: .; v_call: TRBV19; d_call: .; cdr3_aa: CASSSLDSYGYTF; cdr3_nt: TGTGCCAGTAGTTCTTTGGACAGCTATGGCTACACCTTC
j_call: TRBJ2-5; clone_size: .; v_call: TRBV3-1/TRBV3-2; d_call: TRBD1; cdr3_aa: CASSQGQGRGETQYF; cdr3_nt: TGTGCCAGCAGCCAAGGACAGGGGAGAGGGGAGACCCAGTACTTC
j_call: TRBJ2-3; clone_size: .; v_call: TRBV19; d_call: .; cdr3_aa: CASSIGRTTDTQYF; cdr3_nt: TGTGCCAGTAGTATAGGCAGAACCACAGATACGCAGTATTTT
j_call: TRBJ2-7; clone_size: .; v_call: TRBV5-4; d_call: TRBD1; cdr3_aa: CASSPGTGTLTYEQYF; cdr3_nt: TGTGCCAGCAGCCCCGGGACAGGTACCCTAACCTACGAGCAGTACTTC
j_call: TRBJ2-7; clone_size: once; v_call: TRBV6-1; d_call: .; cdr3_aa: CASSESPSYEQYF; cdr3_nt: TGTGCCAGCAGTGAAAGCCCCTCCTACGAGCAGTACTTC
j_call: TRBJ2-1; clone_size: .; v_call: TRBV30; d_call: TRBD2; cdr3_aa: CAWRWAGGNDEQFF; cdr3_nt: TGTGCCTGGAGGTGGGCGGGAGGTAATGACGAGCAGTTCTTC
j_call: TRBJ2-3; clone_size: .; v_call: TRBV30; d_call: TRBD2; cdr3_aa: CAWSLPLAGGTDTQYF; cdr3_nt: TGTGCCTGGAGTTTGCCACTAGCGGGAGGGACAGATACGCAGTATTTT
j_call: TRBJ1-1; clone_size: once; v_call: TRBV12-3/TRBV12-4; d_call: .; cdr3_aa: CASSFLATEAFF; cdr3_nt: TGTGCCAGCAGTTTTTTGGCTACTGAAGCTTTCTTT
j_call: TRBJ1-1; clone_size: once; v_call: TRBV2; d_call: .; cdr3_aa: CASSLQGNTEAFF; cdr3_nt: TGTGCCAGCAGTTTACAGGGAAACACTGAAGCTTTCTTT
j_call: TRBJ1-1; clone_size: .; v_call: TRBV6-5; d_call: .; cdr3_aa: CASNRRTVNTEAFF; cdr3_nt: TGTGCCAGCAACCGGAGGACAGTGAACACTGAAGCTTTCTTT
j_call: TRBJ2-1; clone_size: .; v_call: TRBV19; d_call: TRBD2; cdr3_aa: CASSIHLAGVYNEQFF; cdr3_nt: TGTGCCAGTAGTATTCATCTAGCGGGAGTCTACAATGAGCAGTTCTTC
j_call: TRBJ2-3; clone_size: .; v_call: TRBV18; d_call: TRBD1; cdr3_aa: CASSPRVTGGGTDTQYF; cdr3_nt: TGTGCCAGCTCACCTAGGGTGACAGGGGGAGGCACAGATACGCAGTATTTT
j_call: TRBJ2-1; clone_size: .; v_call: TRBV29-1; d_call: .; cdr3_aa: CSVEAPQGGVKNEQFF; cdr3_nt: TGCAGCGTTGAAGCCCCACAGGGTGGTGTGAAGAATGAGCAGTTCTTC
j_call: TRBJ2-1; clone_size: .; v_call: TRBV7-8; d_call: .; cdr3_aa: CASSPGQGYNEQFF; cdr3_nt: TGTGCCAGCAGCCCGGGACAAGGGTACAATGAGCAGTTCTTC
j_call: TRBJ2-1; clone_size: .; v_call: TRBV11-2; d_call: .; cdr3_aa: CASSLVAAAEGEQFF; cdr3_nt: TGTGCCAGCAGCTTAGTGGCAGCTGCCGAGGGTGAGCAGTTCTTC
j_call: TRBJ2-4; clone_size: .; v_call: TRBV5-4; d_call: .; cdr3_aa: CASSLGELFGKNIQYF; cdr3_nt: TGTGCCAGCAGCCTGGGGGAGCTTTTTGGCAAAAACATTCAGTACTTC
j_call: TRBJ1-2; clone_size: .; v_call: TRBV28; d_call: .; cdr3_aa: CASSFSGLNGYTF; cdr3_nt: TGTGCCAGCAGTTTCTCCGGACTAAATGGCTACACCTTC
j_call: TRBJ1-1; clone_size: .; v_call: TRBV5-6; d_call: .; cdr3_aa: CASTLQNTEAFF; cdr3_nt: TGTGCCAGCACCTTACAGAACACTGAAGCTTTCTTT
j_call: TRBJ1-5; clone_size: .; v_call: TRBV6-5; d_call: TRBD1; cdr3_aa: CATILDRGQPQHF; cdr3_nt: TGTGCCACAATCCTAGACAGGGGGCAGCCCCAGCATTTT
j_call: TRBJ1-2; clone_size: .; v_call: TRBV6-5; d_call: .; cdr3_aa: CASSYGQGPGGYTF; cdr3_nt: TGTGCCAGCAGTTACGGGCAGGGGCCCGGTGGCTACACCTTC
j_call: TRBJ1-5; clone_size: .; v_call: TRBV5-5; d_call: .; cdr3_aa: CASSLVVGAGQPQHF; cdr3_nt: TGTGCCAGCAGCTTGGTTGTGGGGGCTGGTCAGCCCCAGCATTTT
j_call: TRBJ2-3; clone_size: .; v_call: TRBV5-4; d_call: TRBD1; cdr3_aa: CASSLEGARDTQYF; cdr3_nt: TGTGCCAGCAGCTTGGAGGGGGCCAGAGATACGCAGTATTTT
j_call: TRBJ2-2; clone_size: .; v_call: TRBV9; d_call: TRBD2; cdr3_aa: CASSVAGGRNTGELFF; cdr3_nt: TGTGCCAGCAGCGTAGCGGGGGGGAGGAACACCGGGGAGCTGTTTTTT
j_call: TRBJ2-1; clone_size: .; v_call: TRBV11-2; d_call: .; cdr3_aa: CASTYGVGSYNEQFF; cdr3_nt: TGTGCCAGCACCTACGGGGTAGGATCCTACAATGAGCAGTTCTTC
j_call: TRBJ2-3; clone_size: few; v_call: TRBV4-3; d_call: .; cdr3_aa: CASSQNLLGPTDTQYF; cdr3_nt: TGCGCCAGCAGCCAAAATTTACTAGGACCAACAGATACGCAGTATTTT
j_call: TRBJ1-6; clone_size: once; v_call: TRBV27; d_call: .; cdr3_aa: CASSNGGKMNSYNSPLHF; cdr3_nt: TGTGCCAGCAGTAACGGGGGGAAAATGAACTCCTATAATTCACCCCTCCACTTT
j_call: TRBJ1-1; clone_size: .; v_call: TRBV4-1; d_call: TRBD1; cdr3_aa: CASSQDGTGGRAFF; cdr3_nt: TGCGCCAGCAGCCAAGATGGGACAGGGGGTAGGGCTTTCTTT
j_call: TRBJ2-1; clone_size: .; v_call: TRBV7-2; d_call: TRBD2; cdr3_aa: CASRRTSGANEQFF; cdr3_nt: TGTGCCAGCAGACGGACTAGCGGGGCCAATGAGCAGTTCTTC
j_call: TRBJ2-1; clone_size: .; v_call: TRBV11-2; d_call: .; cdr3_aa: CASSLQTRGGINEQFF; cdr3_nt: TGTGCCAGCAGCTTACAAACCCGTGGGGGCATTAATGAGCAGTTCTTC
j_call: TRBJ1-5; clone_size: .; v_call: TRBV28; d_call: .; cdr3_aa: CASTERLTAQHF; cdr3_nt: TGTGCCAGCACCGAGCGACTTACTGCCCAGCATTTT
j_call: TRBJ2-3; clone_size: .; v_call: TRBV9; d_call: .; cdr3_aa: CASSAYTDTQYF; cdr3_nt: TGTGCCAGCAGCGCCTACACAGATACGCAGTATTTT
j_call: TRBJ2-3; clone_size: .; v_call: TRBV7-3; d_call: .; cdr3_aa: CASSPSGQLTDTQYF; cdr3_nt: TGTGCCAGCAGCCCCTCCGGACAGCTCACAGATACGCAGTATTTT
j_call: TRBJ2-7; clone_size: .; v_call: TRBV29-1; d_call: .; cdr3_aa: CSVRFFRGEQYF; cdr3_nt: TGCAGCGTTCGTTTCTTTAGGGGCGAGCAGTACTTC
j_call: TRBJ2-7; clone_size: .; v_call: TRBV3-1/TRBV3-2; d_call: .; cdr3_aa: CASRPSLQEHEQYF; cdr3_nt: TGTGCCAGCAGGCCAAGTTTACAGGAACACGAGCAGTACTTC
j_call: TRBJ2-7; clone_size: .; v_call: TRBV15; d_call: TRBD2; cdr3_aa: CATSSRLAIEQYF; cdr3_nt: TGTGCCACCAGCAGCAGACTAGCGATCGAGCAGTACTTC
j_call: TRBJ1-1; clone_size: .; v_call: TRBV4-2; d_call: .; cdr3_aa: CASSPQRGATEAFF; cdr3_nt: TGTGCCAGCAGCCCCCAACGCGGGGCCACTGAAGCTTTCTTT
j_call: TRBJ1-5; clone_size: .; v_call: TRBV27; d_call: TRBD1; cdr3_aa: CASSPGPGGTDSNQPQHF; cdr3_nt: TGTGCCAGCTCCCCGGGTCCAGGGGGCACCGATAGCAATCAGCCCCAGCATTTT
j_call: TRBJ2-7; clone_size: once; v_call: TRBV28; d_call: TRBD2; cdr3_aa: CASRSLSSGERYEQYF; cdr3_nt: TGTGCCAGCAGATCCCTCTCTAGCGGGGAAAGATACGAGCAGTACTTC